A selection of T cell receptor beta chains follows, all from one sample in a study of blood T cell repertoires in COVID-19. Repertoires were generated with immunoSEQ multiplex PCR, while TCRdb's copy carries only in-frame clones and drops some. This repertoire shows 60,000 to 65,000 clones, roughly four fifths found once; its top ten account for approximately 18%. Source material: peripheral blood. These receptors came from a man aged 60 to 69 with acute or convalescent COVID-19. The CDR3 runs from the conserved cysteine through the conserved F or W. The D gene is left open where the match is weak. Not every row has a clone size; where given, it reads once, few, many or a size class.

TRBV4-1	TRBJ2-5	NA	TRBD2	CASSPHVAGDQETQYF	TGCGCCAGCAGCCCACACGTAGCGGGGGACCAAGAGACCCAGTACTTC
TRBV7-9	TRBJ2-7	NA	TRBD1	CASSSGQGRYEQYF	TGTGCCAGCAGCTCAGGACAGGGCCGATACGAGCAGTACTTC
TRBV7-9	TRBJ2-7	NA	NA	CASNWGGPDEQYF	TGTGCCAGCAACTGGGGGGGGCCAGACGAGCAGTACTTC
TRBV6-2/TRBV6-3	TRBJ2-5	NA	TRBD2	CASSLRGLAGDWETQYF	TGTGCCAGCAGTCTCCGGGGCCTAGCGGGAGATTGGGAGACCCAGTACTTC
TRBV5-5	TRBJ2-1	NA	TRBD2	CASSLVGGSLSEQFF	TGTGCCAGCAGCTTGGTCGGCGGGAGTCTCAGTGAGCAGTTCTTC
TRBV7-2	TRBJ2-7	NA	NA	CASSLGLSQYEQYF	TGTGCCAGCAGCTTAGGTTTGAGTCAATACGAGCAGTACTTC
TRBV28	TRBJ2-2	NA	NA	CASGRTPASGELFF	TGTGCCAGCGGGAGGACTCCAGCAAGCGGGGAGCTGTTTTTT
TRBV5-6	TRBJ2-3	NA	TRBD2	CASSRLLAGEADTQYF	TGTGCCAGCAGCCGATTGCTAGCGGGAGAGGCAGATACGCAGTATTTT
TRBV19	TRBJ2-5	once	NA	CASSARPGSGFQETQYF	TGTGCCAGTAGTGCTCGACCGGGATCAGGCTTCCAAGAGACCCAGTACTTC
TRBV30	TRBJ1-4	NA	TRBD1	CAWRGQAEKLFF	TGTGCCTGGAGGGGACAGGCTGAAAAACTGTTTTTT
TRBV5-4	TRBJ1-1	NA	NA	CASSLARGLGTEAFF	TGTGCCAGCAGCTTGGCCAGAGGGCTGGGCACTGAAGCTTTCTTT
TRBV13	TRBJ2-7	NA	NA	CASKLTRQTYEQYF	TGTGCCAGCAAACTTACGAGACAGACCTACGAGCAGTACTTC
TRBV11-2	TRBJ1-2	NA	NA	CASSHLQGWSYGYTF	TGTGCCAGCAGCCATCTCCAGGGGTGGAGCTATGGCTACACCTTC
TRBV21-1	TRBJ2-1	NA	NA	CASSLAFRQLFSYNEQFF	TGTGCCAGCAGCCTCGCTTTCCGACAGCTCTTCTCCTACAATGAGCAGTTCTTC
TRBV2	TRBJ2-7	NA	TRBD1	CATQRDRENEQYF	TGTGCCACCCAAAGGGACAGGGAAAACGAGCAGTACTTC
TRBV28	TRBJ1-1	few	NA	CASSITGFAFF	TGTGCCAGCAGTATAACAGGGTTCGCTTTCTTT
TRBV24-1	TRBJ2-1	NA	NA	CATSDWRHNEQFF	TGTGCCACCAGTGATTGGCGGCACAATGAGCAGTTCTTC
TRBV5-6	TRBJ2-7	NA	TRBD1	CASSPDRASYEQYF	TGTGCCAGCAGCCCGGACAGGGCTTCCTACGAGCAGTACTTC
TRBV5-1	TRBJ1-3	few	NA	CASSLTGAGSGNTIYF	TGCGCCAGCAGCTTGACAGGAGCAGGCTCTGGAAACACCATATATTTT
TRBV20-1	TRBJ1-2	NA	NA	CSANPGVGYTF	TGCAGTGCCAACCCAGGGGTTGGCTACACCTTC
TRBV7-2	TRBJ2-1	NA	NA	CASSLVLDNEQFF	TGTGCCAGCAGCTTAGTCCTAGACAATGAGCAGTTCTTC
TRBV7-3	TRBJ2-5	NA	TRBD1	CASSLSTGVQETQYF	TGTGCCAGCAGCTTATCAACAGGGGTCCAAGAGACCCAGTACTTC
TRBV7-3	TRBJ2-1	NA	TRBD2	CASSLIRTSGSYNEQFF	TGTGCCAGCAGCTTAATACGGACTAGCGGTTCGTACAATGAGCAGTTCTTC
TRBV9	TRBJ1-1	NA	NA	CASSFSTDTEAFF	TGTGCCAGCAGCTTTAGCACTGACACTGAAGCTTTCTTT
TRBV28	TRBJ1-2	NA	NA	CASSLPGGAPNYGYTF	TGTGCCAGCAGTTTACCGGGGGGGGCACCTAACTATGGCTACACCTTC
TRBV7-9	TRBJ2-1	NA	TRBD2	CASSMPLAGDGNEQFF	TGTGCCAGCAGCATGCCGCTAGCGGGAGACGGTAATGAGCAGTTCTTC
TRBV2	TRBJ1-5	NA	TRBD1	CASSTGGRQPQHF	TGTGCCAGCAGCACAGGGGGACGGCAGCCCCAGCATTTT
TRBV6-6	TRBJ1-3	NA	NA	CASSSDPLVFPIYF	TGTGCCAGCAGTAGCGACCCCTTAGTTTTCCCCATATATTTT
TRBV9	TRBJ2-1	NA	TRBD2	CASSVVSGSRNEQFF	TGTGCCAGCAGCGTAGTTAGCGGGAGCCGCAATGAGCAGTTCTTC
TRBV28	TRBJ2-3	NA	TRBD1	CASTPLIQGRDTQYF	TGTGCCAGCACGCCCCTAATACAGGGGAGAGATACGCAGTATTTT
TRBV6-4	TRBJ1-5	NA	NA	CASGEGSNQPQHF	TGTGCCAGCGGGGAGGGTAGCAATCAGCCCCAGCATTTT
TRBV28	TRBJ2-2	NA	NA	CASSTTGTGELFF	TGTGCCAGCAGTACCACGGGGACCGGGGAGCTGTTTTTT
TRBV19	TRBJ1-1	NA	TRBD1	CASSLPGTGKSEAFF	TGTGCCAGTAGTTTACCCGGGACAGGGAAATCGGAAGCTTTCTTT
TRBV27	TRBJ1-6	NA	TRBD1	CASSSRTGKKNSPLHF	TGTGCCAGCAGTTCCCGGACAGGGAAGAAAAATTCACCCCTCCACTTT
TRBV3-1/TRBV3-2	TRBJ2-7	few	TRBD2	CASNPGGSYEQYF	TGTGCCAGCAACCCCGGGGGGTCCTACGAGCAGTACTTC
TRBV21-1	TRBJ1-5	few	NA	CASSKNGVDIRPFGHQPQHF	TGTGCCAGCAGCAAAAATGGGGTGGACATCAGACCCTTCGGGCATCAGCCCCAGCATTTT
TRBV6-2/TRBV6-3	TRBJ1-2	once	NA	CASSPGVYGYTF	TGTGCCAGCAGTCCAGGGGTTTATGGCTACACCTTC
TRBV24-1	TRBJ2-1	NA	NA	CATSESSEDQQFF	TGTGCCACCAGTGAAAGTAGCGAAGACCAGCAGTTCTTC
TRBV9	TRBJ1-1	NA	NA	CASSPPTGGTNTEAFF	TGTGCCAGCAGCCCTCCCACTGGGGGGACGAACACTGAAGCTTTCTTT
TRBV28	TRBJ1-2	NA	TRBD1	CASTRQGSNYGYTF	TGTGCCAGCACCCGACAGGGCTCTAACTATGGCTACACCTTC
TRBV2	TRBJ1-5	few	NA	CASRTGYSNQPQHF	TGTGCCAGCAGAACAGGTTATAGCAATCAGCCCCAGCATTTT
TRBV5-4	TRBJ2-7	few	TRBD2	CASSPRLAGIHEQYF	TGTGCCAGCAGCCCAAGACTAGCGGGAATCCACGAGCAGTACTTC
TRBV9	TRBJ2-2	NA	NA	CASSLTSTGLSGELFF	TGTGCCAGCAGCCTTACCTCAACGGGATTGTCCGGGGAGCTGTTTTTT
TRBV7-9	TRBJ1-1	NA	NA	CASSRGGRGAFF	TGTGCCAGCAGCCGCGGAGGGAGGGGGGCTTTCTTT
TRBV11-2	TRBJ2-5	NA	NA	CASSLEGRGWETQYF	TGTGCCAGCAGCTTAGAGGGGAGAGGGTGGGAGACCCAGTACTTC
TRBV3-1/TRBV3-2	TRBJ1-2	few	TRBD1	CASSDEGQGHYGYTF	TGTGCCAGCAGCGACGAGGGACAGGGTCACTATGGCTACACCTTC
TRBV2	TRBJ1-5	NA	NA	CASSEVQGHQPQHF	TGTGCCAGCAGTGAAGTTCAGGGGCATCAGCCCCAGCATTTT
TRBV4-2	TRBJ1-2	NA	NA	CASSQSRVGGYTF	TGTGCCAGCAGCCAATCCAGGGTGGGAGGCTACACCTTC
TRBV7-2	TRBJ2-4	NA	NA	CASSLGGSKNIQYF	TGTGCCAGCAGCTTGGGGGGTTCCAAAAACATTCAGTACTTC
TRBV2	TRBJ2-7	NA	NA	CASSDPGRTHEQYF	TGTGCCAGCAGCGATCCCGGGAGAACCCACGAGCAGTACTTC
TRBV3-1/TRBV3-2	TRBJ2-1	NA	TRBD2	CASSRSAGGERGYNEQFF	TGTGCCAGCAGCCGAAGCGCGGGAGGGGAGAGGGGTTACAATGAGCAGTTCTTC
TRBV7-3	TRBJ2-4	NA	NA	CASSLNVQAPQYF	TGTGCCAGCAGCTTAAACGTACAGGCACCTCAGTACTTC
TRBV25-1	TRBJ2-1	NA	TRBD2	CASSATSGRVVDEQFF	TGTGCCAGCAGTGCGACTAGCGGGAGGGTCGTGGATGAGCAGTTCTTC
TRBV18	TRBJ2-2	NA	NA	CASSPFGPNTGELFF	TGTGCCAGCTCACCCTTCGGTCCTAACACCGGGGAGCTGTTTTTT
TRBV5-6	TRBJ2-7	NA	NA	CASSRREGEQYF	TGTGCCAGCAGCCGCAGGGAAGGCGAGCAGTACTTC
TRBV27	TRBJ1-1	NA	NA	CASSPGWMGTEAFF	TGTGCCAGCAGTCCGGGGTGGATGGGCACTGAAGCTTTCTTT
TRBV4-1	TRBJ1-6	NA	NA	CASSQNPLQDPHF	TGCGCCAGCAGCCAAAACCCTTTACAGGACCCCCACTTT
TRBV5-4	TRBJ2-1	NA	NA	CASSPAARGNNEQFF	TGTGCCAGCAGCCCTGCGGCGCGGGGAAACAATGAGCAGTTCTTC
TRBV20-1	TRBJ1-5	NA	TRBD1	CSASGGTGNQPQHF	TGCAGTGCTAGTGGGGGGACAGGGAATCAGCCCCAGCATTTT